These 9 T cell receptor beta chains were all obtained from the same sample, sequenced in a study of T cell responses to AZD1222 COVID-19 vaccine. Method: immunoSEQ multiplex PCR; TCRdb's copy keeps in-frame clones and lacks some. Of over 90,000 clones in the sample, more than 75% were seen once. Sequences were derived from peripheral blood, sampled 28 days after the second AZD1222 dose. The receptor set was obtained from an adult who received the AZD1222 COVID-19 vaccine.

The CDR3 DNA reads as TGTGCCAGCAGCTTATCGGGGCACGGGGCCAACGTCCTGACTTTC. Translation gives CASSLSGHGANVLTF. The rearrangement uses TRBV5-4 and TRBJ2-6; D might be TRBD1 or TRBD2, each matching 5 bases. The CDR3 is made up of 15 amino acids. V lost 2 bases, J lost 4 bases, and 10 bases lay in between. Germline V gene lookup returns CDR1 SGHNT and CDR2 YYREEE (reference sequence).

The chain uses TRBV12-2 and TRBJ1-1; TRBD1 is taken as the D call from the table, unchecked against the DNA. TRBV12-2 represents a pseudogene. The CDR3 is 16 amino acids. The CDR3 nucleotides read TGTGCAAGTCGCCCCGCCCTTGGGGCGATGGACACTGAAGCTTTCTTT. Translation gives CASRPALGAMDTEAFF.

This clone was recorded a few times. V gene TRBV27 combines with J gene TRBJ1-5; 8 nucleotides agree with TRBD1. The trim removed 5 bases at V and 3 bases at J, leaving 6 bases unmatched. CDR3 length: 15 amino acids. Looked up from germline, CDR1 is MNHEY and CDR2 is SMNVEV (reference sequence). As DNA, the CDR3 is TGTGCCAGCAGTCGTACAGGGGGTTACAATCAGCCCCAGCATTTT. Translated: CASSRTGGYNQPQHF.

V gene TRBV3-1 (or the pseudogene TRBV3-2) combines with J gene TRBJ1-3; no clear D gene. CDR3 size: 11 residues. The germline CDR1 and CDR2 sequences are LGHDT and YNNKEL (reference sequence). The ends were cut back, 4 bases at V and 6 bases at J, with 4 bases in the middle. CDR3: CASSRANTIYF. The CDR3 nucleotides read TGTGCCAGCAGCCGGGCAAACACCATATATTTT.

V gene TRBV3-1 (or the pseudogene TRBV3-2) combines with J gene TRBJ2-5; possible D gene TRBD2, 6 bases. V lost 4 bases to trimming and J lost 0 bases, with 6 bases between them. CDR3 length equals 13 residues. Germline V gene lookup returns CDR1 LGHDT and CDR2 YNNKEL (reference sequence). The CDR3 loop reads CASSRDYQETQYF. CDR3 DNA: TGTGCCAGCAGCCGGGACTACCAAGAGACCCAGTACTTC.

CDR3 region: CSASGAGTSGQETQYF. The CDR3 DNA sequence: TGCAGTGCTAGTGGGGCGGGGACTAGCGGCCAAGAGACCCAGTACTTC. J is TRBJ2-5 and V is TRBV20-1, with 11 positions matching TRBD2. CDR3 length: 16 amino acids. The ends lost 3 bases at V and 1 base at J; junction bases unmatched: 7. The germline V gene has CDR1 DFQATT and CDR2 SNEGSKA (reference sequence).

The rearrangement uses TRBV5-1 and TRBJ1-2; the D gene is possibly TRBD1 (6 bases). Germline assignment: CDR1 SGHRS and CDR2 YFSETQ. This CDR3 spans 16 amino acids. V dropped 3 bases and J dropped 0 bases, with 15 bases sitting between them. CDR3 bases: TGCGCCAGCAGCTGGGACCGGGACACTGCTAACTATGGCTACACCTTC. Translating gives CASSWDRDTANYGYTF.

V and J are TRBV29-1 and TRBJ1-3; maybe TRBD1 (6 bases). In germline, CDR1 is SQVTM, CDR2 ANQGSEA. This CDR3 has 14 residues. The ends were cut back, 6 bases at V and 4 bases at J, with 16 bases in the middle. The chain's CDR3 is CSVREGGPGNTIYF. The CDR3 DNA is TGCAGCGTGAGGGAAGGGGGACCGGGAAACACCATATATTTT.

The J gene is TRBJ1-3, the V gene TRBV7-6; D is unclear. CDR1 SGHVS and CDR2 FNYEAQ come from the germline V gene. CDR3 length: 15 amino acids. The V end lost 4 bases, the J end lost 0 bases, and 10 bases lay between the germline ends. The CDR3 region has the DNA TGTGCCAGCAGCTCATCAGGAAACTCTGGAAACACCATATATTTT. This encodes CASSSSGNSGNTIYF.